The 9 T cell receptor beta chains in this list originate from one sample, sequenced in a study of cytomegalovirus exposure and HLA in healthy donors. PCR was performed using 60 Vbeta and 13 Jbeta primers. The assay was immunoSEQ multiplex PCR, and TCRdb's table has in-frame clones only and misses some. The sample consists of over 150,000 clones, roughly 80% of them appearing once. Sequencing used PBMCs. These receptors all stem from a man aged 50 or older in good health and CMV-seropositive.

The rearrangement uses TRBV5-1 and TRBJ2-1; 15 bases agree with TRBD2. The V segment lost 4 bases and the J segment 9 bases; nucleotides outside the gene matches: 2. Germline loops: CDR1 SGHRS, CDR2 YFSETQ. There are 14 residues in the CDR3. CDR3 amino acids: CASSGLAGGLEQFF. The CDR3 DNA is TGCGCCAGCAGCGGACTAGCGGGGGGGCTTGAGCAGTTCTTC.

In this sample, this clone turned up a few times. The rearrangement uses TRBV15 and TRBJ2-7; D perhaps matches TRBD1 (5 bases). The CDR3 extends over 13 amino acids. V lost 0 bases and J lost 9, with 12 bases in between. Germline CDR1 and CDR2: LNHNV and YYDKDF (reference sequence). The CDR3 sequence is CATSREAWQGQYF. DNA of the CDR3: TGTGCCACCAGCAGAGAGGCGTGGCAGGGGCAGTACTTC.

J is TRBJ2-3 and V is TRBV7-2, with TRBD2 identical over 11 bases. Germline lookup yields CDR1 SGHTA and CDR2 FQGNSA. The CDR3 extends over 16 amino acids. J gave up 4 bases and V 6 bases, and 9 bases lay outside the gene matches. The CDR3 DNA reads TGTGCCAGCAGTTTTAGCGGGGGGGGGTCGTCAGATACGCAGTATTTT. Translated, it gives CASSFSGGGSSDTQYF.

This sequence joins TRBV6-5 and TRBJ1-5; 9 bases map to TRBD1. After removal of 2 bases from V and 11 bases from J, the junction contained 13 bases not matched to a gene. CDR3 length equals 16 residues. Germline V gene data show CDR1 as MNHEY and CDR2 as SVGAGI. Written as DNA, the CDR3 is TGTGCCAGCAGTTACCACACCGGGACAGGGATAGAGTCCCAGCATTTT. Its translation is CASSYHTGTGIESQHF.

The genes are TRBV7-9 and TRBJ1-2; TRBD1 might be the D (5 bases). With 4 bases removed from V and 4 bases from J, the gap between germline ends came to 19 bases. Germline CDR1 and CDR2: SEHNR and FQNEAQ (reference sequence). This CDR3 contains 16 residues. CDR3 coding DNA: TGTGCCAGCAGCTCTGGACCAGGGAGGGGAGCCTATGGCTACACCTTC. This encodes CASSSGPGRGAYGYTF.

The DNA of the CDR3 is TGTGCCAGCAGTCAATCGGGGGGCCTTGGCTACGAGCAGTACTTC. This codes for CASSQSGGLGYEQYF. This chain connects TRBV7-2 to TRBJ2-7; the D gene is possibly TRBD2 (7 bases). Germline CDR1 reads SGHTA; CDR2 reads FQGNSA. The CDR3 runs to 15 residues. Deletions cut 6 bases from V and 3 bases from J, with 18 bases between. The entire variable domain, with the rest obtained from reference TRBV7-2 and TRBJ2-7, is as follows: GAGVSQSPSNKVTEKGKDVELRCDPISGHTALYWYRQSLGQGLEFLIYFQGNSAPDKSGLPSDRFSAERTGGSVSTLTIQRTQQEDSAVYLCASSQSGGLGYEQYFGPGTRLTVT.

This clone was counted a single time. The chain joins TRBV2 to TRBJ2-5, with 8 bases lining up with TRBD2. V was clipped by 1 base and J by 2 bases; unmatched bases: 6. The CDR3 extends over 16 amino acids. Looked up from germline, CDR1 is SNHLY and CDR2 is FYNNEI. CDR3 amino acids: CASSEGLAGKQETQYF. DNA of the CDR3: TGTGCCAGCAGTGAAGGGTTAGCGGGGAAGCAAGAGACCCAGTACTTC.

The chain has TRBV28 and TRBJ1-2, with D unresolved. CDR1 and CDR2 (germline): MDHEN, SYDVKM. The V end was cut by 2 bases, the J end by 8 bases, with 12 bases between. The length of the CDR3 is 13 residues. CDR3 coding DNA: TGTGCCAGCAGTTTAGCGGGTTATTGGGGCTACACCTTC. This encodes CASSLAGYWGYTF.

This chain connects TRBV7-2 to TRBJ1-2; D is undetermined. Germline assignment: CDR1 SGHTA and CDR2 FQGNSA. Trimming removed 1 base at V and 8 bases at J, with 11 bases between. This CDR3 contains 13 residues. CDR3 coding DNA: TGTGCCAGCAGCTTAGACGGGGTGGGCGGCTACACCTTC. Translation: CASSLDGVGGYTF.